The rows below give T cell receptor beta chains drawn from one sample of a study of OX40 agonist ivuxolimab in advanced cancers. Generated by immunoSEQ multiplex PCR, the TCRdb table keeps only in-frame clones and is missing some. The sample includes tens of thousands of clones, 70% to 90% of them seen just once. Sequences were derived from CD4+ or CD8+ T cells sorted from blood, sampled in a trial of the OX40 agonist ivuxolimab. These receptors all stem from an adult with an advanced solid tumor such as melanoma, head and neck, liver or kidney cancer. The CDR3 runs from the conserved cysteine through the conserved F or W. A D gene is named only where the DNA matches it firmly. Size tells how often a clone was seen (once, few, many) or the class of an expanded clone, and some rows leave it out.

DNA	CDR3	size	D	V	J
TGTGCCAGCAGTTACGAAGCGGGGTCCTACGAGCAGTACTTC	CASSYEAGSYEQYF	.	TRBD2	TRBV6-6	TRBJ2-7
TGTGCCAGCAACCAGAGGGGGACCCACGAGCAGTACTTC	CASNQRGTHEQYF	.	.	TRBV7-9	TRBJ2-7
TGCGCCAGCAGCTTCCTTGGCGACTCTGGAAACACCATATATTTT	CASSFLGDSGNTIYF	.	.	TRBV5-1	TRBJ1-3
TGTGCCAGCAGCCACTTTGGCGAGAACCCCTACGAGCAGTACTTC	CASSHFGENPYEQYF	.	.	TRBV7-9	TRBJ2-7
TGTGCCAGCAGCCGAGAATCACAATACGAGCAGTACTTC	CASSRESQYEQYF	.	.	TRBV2	TRBJ2-7
TGCGCCAGCAGCTTGGAGGCAGGGAAAGGCAGGGAGCAGTACTTC	CASSLEAGKGREQYF	.	.	TRBV5-1	TRBJ2-7
TGTGCCAGCAGTTTTTCTAATCCCGAATACAATGAGCAGTTCTTC	CASSFSNPEYNEQFF	.	.	TRBV27	TRBJ2-1
TGTGCCAGCCCCCGTCAGCGGGAGGGCCTGTGGAAAAATGAGCAGTTCTTC	CASPRQREGLWKNEQFF	.	TRBD2	TRBV2	TRBJ2-1
TGTGCCAGCAGTCCGACAGGGTTTGGAGATACGCAGTATTTT	CASSPTGFGDTQYF	.	TRBD1	TRBV28	TRBJ2-3
TGCGCCAGCAGCATTGACAGGGGGCATGAAGCTTTCTTT	CASSIDRGHEAFF	.	TRBD1	TRBV5-1	TRBJ1-1
TGTGCCTGGAGTGTAAGGTTAGCCAAAAACATTCAGTACTTC	CAWSVRLAKNIQYF	.	.	TRBV30	TRBJ2-4
TGCGCCAGCAGCGTGGAACCCCTAGCGGGCTACGAGCAGTACTTC	CASSVEPLAGYEQYF	few	TRBD2	TRBV5-1	TRBJ2-7
TGTGCCAGCAGCTTAATCAATTCAGAGTACACTGAAGCTTTCTTT	CASSLINSEYTEAFF	.	.	TRBV7-9	TRBJ1-1
TGCAGCGTTGTGGGGGTAGGGGGAAACACCATATATTTT	CSVVGVGGNTIYF	.	.	TRBV29-1	TRBJ1-3
TGTGCCTGGAGTGAGACCGGGGCCCAAAGGGAGACCCAGTACTTC	CAWSETGAQRETQYF	.	.	TRBV30	TRBJ2-5
TGTGCCAGCAGTACCAGGACAGGGGTGAGGAGTGAGCAGTTCTTC	CASSTRTGVRSEQFF	.	TRBD1	TRBV27	TRBJ2-1